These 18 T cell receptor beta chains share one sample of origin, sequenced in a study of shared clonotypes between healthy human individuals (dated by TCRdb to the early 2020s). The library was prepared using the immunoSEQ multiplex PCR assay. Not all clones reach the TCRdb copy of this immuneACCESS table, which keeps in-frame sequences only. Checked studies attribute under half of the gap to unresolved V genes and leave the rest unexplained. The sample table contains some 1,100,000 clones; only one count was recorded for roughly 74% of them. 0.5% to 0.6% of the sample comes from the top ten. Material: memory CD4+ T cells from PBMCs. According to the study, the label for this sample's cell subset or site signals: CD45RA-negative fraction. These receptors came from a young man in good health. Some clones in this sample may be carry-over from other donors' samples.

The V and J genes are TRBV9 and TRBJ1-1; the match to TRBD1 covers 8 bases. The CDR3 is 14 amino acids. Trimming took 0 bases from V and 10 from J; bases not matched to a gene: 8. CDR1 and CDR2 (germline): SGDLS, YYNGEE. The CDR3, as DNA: TGTGCCAGCAGCGTAGCTGAGACAGGGGTAGGAGCTTTCTTT. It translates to CASSVAETGVGAFF.

The CDR3 region is CASRERTGGAGYGYTF. Written as DNA, the CDR3 is TGTGCCAGCAGGGAAAGGACAGGGGGCGCTGGCTATGGCTACACCTTC. The V call is TRBV6-1, the J call TRBJ1-2; TRBD1 agrees at 11 bases. Germline loops: CDR1 MNHNS, CDR2 SASEGT. CDR3 length equals 16 residues. V trimming: 6 bases; J trimming: 4 bases; junction bases outside the gene matches: 10.

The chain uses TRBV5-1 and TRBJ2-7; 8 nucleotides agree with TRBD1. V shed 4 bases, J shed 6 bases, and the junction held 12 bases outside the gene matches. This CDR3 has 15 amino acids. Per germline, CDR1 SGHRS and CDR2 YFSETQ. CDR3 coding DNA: TGCGCCAGCAGCCTAAACCCCCAGACAGGGGCCGAGCAGTACTTC. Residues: CASSLNPQTGAEQYF.

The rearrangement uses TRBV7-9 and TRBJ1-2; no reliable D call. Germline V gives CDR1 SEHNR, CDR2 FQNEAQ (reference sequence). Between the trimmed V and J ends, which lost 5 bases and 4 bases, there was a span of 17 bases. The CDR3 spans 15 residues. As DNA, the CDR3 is TGTGCCAGCAGCCACCAGATCTCCAGCCCCTATGGCTACACCTTC. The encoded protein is CASSHQISSPYGYTF.

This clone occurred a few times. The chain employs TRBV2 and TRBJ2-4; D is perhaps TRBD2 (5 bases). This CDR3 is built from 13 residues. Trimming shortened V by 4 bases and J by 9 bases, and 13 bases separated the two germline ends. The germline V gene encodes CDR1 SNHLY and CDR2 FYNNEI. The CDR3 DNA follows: TGTGCCAGCAGTGGAGGGCTGAGAGGCATTCAGTACTTC. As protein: CASSGGLRGIQYF. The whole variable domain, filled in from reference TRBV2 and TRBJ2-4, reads EPEVTQTPSHQVTQMGQEVILRCVPISNHLYFYWYRQILGQKVEFLVSFYNNEISEKSEIFDDQFSVERPDGSNFTLKIRSTKLEDSAMYFCASSGGLRGIQYFGAGTRLSVL.

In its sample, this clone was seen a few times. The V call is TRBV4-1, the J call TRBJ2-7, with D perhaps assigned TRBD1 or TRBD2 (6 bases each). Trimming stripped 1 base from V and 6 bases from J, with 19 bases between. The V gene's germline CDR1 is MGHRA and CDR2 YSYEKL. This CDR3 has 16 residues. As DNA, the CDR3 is TGCGCCAGCAGCCAAGTTCCCGCCCGGGGGCCCCTCGAGCAGTACTTC. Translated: CASSQVPARGPLEQYF.

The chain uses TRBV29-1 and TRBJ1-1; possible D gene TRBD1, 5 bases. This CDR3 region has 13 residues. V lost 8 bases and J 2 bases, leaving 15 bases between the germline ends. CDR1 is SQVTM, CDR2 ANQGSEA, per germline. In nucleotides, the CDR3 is TGCAGCATTAACCGGGACGCCAACACTGAAGCTTTCTTT. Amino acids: CSINRDANTEAFF.

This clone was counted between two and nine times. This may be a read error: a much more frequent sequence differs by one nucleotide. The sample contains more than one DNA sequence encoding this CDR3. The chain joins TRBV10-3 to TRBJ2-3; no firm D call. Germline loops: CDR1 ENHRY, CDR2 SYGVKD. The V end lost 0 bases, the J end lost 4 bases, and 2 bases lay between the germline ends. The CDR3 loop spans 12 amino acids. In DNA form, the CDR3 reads TGTGCCATCAGTGAGTCCTCAGATACGCAGTATTTT. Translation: CAISESSDTQYF.

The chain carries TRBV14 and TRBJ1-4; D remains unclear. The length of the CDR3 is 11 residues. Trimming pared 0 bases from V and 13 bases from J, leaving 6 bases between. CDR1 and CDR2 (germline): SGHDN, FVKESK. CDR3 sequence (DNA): TGTGCCAGCAGCCAAGACGAGGGACTGTTTTTT. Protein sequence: CASSQDEGLFF.

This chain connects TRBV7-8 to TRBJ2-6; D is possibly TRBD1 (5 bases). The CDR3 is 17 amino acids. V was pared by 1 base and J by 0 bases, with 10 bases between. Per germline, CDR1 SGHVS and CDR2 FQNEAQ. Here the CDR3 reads CASSLGTSLSGANVLTF. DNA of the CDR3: TGTGCCAGCAGCTTAGGGACAAGCCTCTCTGGGGCCAACGTCCTGACTTTC.

CDR3 region: CASSRPSGSLGDEQYF. CDR3 nucleotides: TGTGCCAGCAGTCGGCCTAGCGGGAGTCTCGGTGACGAGCAGTACTTC. This chain joins TRBV28 and TRBJ2-7, with TRBD2 matching over 10 bases. CDR3 length: 16 amino acids. CDR1 and CDR2 (germline): MDHEN, SYDVKM. The J segment lost 5 bases and the V segment lost 5 bases, leaving 12 bases of the junction unmatched.

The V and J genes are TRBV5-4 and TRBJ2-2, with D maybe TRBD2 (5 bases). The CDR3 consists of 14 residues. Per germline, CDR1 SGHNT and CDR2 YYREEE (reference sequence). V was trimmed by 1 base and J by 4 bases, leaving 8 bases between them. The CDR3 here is CASSLQAGTGELFF. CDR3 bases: TGTGCCAGCAGCTTGCAGGCGGGCACCGGGGAGCTGTTTTTT.

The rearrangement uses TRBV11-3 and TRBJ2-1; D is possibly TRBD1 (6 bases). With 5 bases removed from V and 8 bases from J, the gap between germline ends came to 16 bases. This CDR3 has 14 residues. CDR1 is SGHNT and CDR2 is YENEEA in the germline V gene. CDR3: CASSQDRPEDEQFF. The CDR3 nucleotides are TGTGCCAGCAGCCAGGACAGACCTGAGGATGAGCAGTTCTTC.

CDR3 sequence reads: CASSDRGANEKLFF. As DNA, the CDR3 is TGCGCCAGCAGCGATCGGGGGGCTAATGAAAAACTGTTTTTT. The V and J genes are TRBV5-1 and TRBJ1-4; maybe TRBD1 (5 bases). Per the germline V gene, CDR1 is SGHRS and CDR2 is YFSETQ. The CDR3 runs 14 residues. With 4 bases removed from V and 3 bases from J, the gap between germline ends came to 10 bases.

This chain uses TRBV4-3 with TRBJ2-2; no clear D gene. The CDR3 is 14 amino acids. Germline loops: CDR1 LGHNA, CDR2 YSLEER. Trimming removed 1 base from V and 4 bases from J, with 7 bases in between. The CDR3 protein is CASSQVTGTGELFF. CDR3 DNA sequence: TGCGCCAGCAGCCAAGTAACGGGCACCGGGGAGCTGTTTTTT.

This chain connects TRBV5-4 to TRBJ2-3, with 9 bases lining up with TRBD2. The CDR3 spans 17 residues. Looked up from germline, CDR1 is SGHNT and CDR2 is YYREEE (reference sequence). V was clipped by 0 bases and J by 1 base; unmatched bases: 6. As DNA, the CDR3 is TGTGCCAGCAGCTTGGCCGTCAGGACTAGCGGCACAGATACGCAGTATTTT. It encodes CASSLAVRTSGTDTQYF.

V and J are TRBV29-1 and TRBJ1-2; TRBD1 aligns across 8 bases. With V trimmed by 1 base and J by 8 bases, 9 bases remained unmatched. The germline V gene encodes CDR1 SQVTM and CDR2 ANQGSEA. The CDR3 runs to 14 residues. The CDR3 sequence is CSVEGTGGIQGYTF. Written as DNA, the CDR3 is TGCAGCGTTGAAGGAACAGGGGGAATACAGGGCTACACCTTC.

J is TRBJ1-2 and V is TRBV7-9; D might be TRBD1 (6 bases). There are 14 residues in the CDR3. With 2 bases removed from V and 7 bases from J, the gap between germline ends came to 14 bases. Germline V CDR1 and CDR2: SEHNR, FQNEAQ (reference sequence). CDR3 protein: CASSLHDRIIGYTF. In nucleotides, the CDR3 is TGTGCCAGCAGCTTACATGACAGGATCATTGGCTACACCTTC.